One and the same sample provided the 21 T cell receptor beta chains below, sequenced in a study of blood T cell repertoires in COVID-19. Libraries were prepared by immunoSEQ multiplex PCR; TCRdb keeps only in-frame clonotypes and omits some of them. The data show about 260,000 clones, with 80% to 90% seen just once and 2% to 2.5% held by the top ten. The sample was peripheral blood. These receptors originate from a woman in her fifties or sixties with acute or convalescent COVID-19.

CDR3 loop: CSVEEGQAYQETQYF. For the CDR3, the DNA is TGCAGCGTTGAAGAGGGACAGGCGTACCAAGAGACCCAGTACTTC. The rearrangement links TRBV29-1 to TRBJ2-5, with 8 bases aligning to TRBD1. From germline, CDR1 is SQVTM and CDR2 ANQGSEA. J was trimmed by 0 bases and V by 0 bases; bases with no gene match: 3. The CDR3 covers 15 residues.

V usage is TRBV3-1 (or the pseudogene TRBV3-2) and J usage is TRBJ1-2, with 10 bases aligning to TRBD1. The germline CDR1 and CDR2 sequences are LGHDT and YNNKEL (reference sequence). This CDR3 has 17 residues. The V gene end was trimmed by 0 bases and the J gene end by 6 bases; junction bases not matched to a gene: 10. CDR3 region: CASSQERSWTGGNGYTF. The CDR3, as DNA: TGTGCCAGCAGCCAAGAAAGGTCTTGGACAGGGGGTAATGGCTACACCTTC.

This chain uses TRBV6-6 with TRBJ1-2; no clear D. The V end was cut by 6 bases, the J end by 4 bases, with 21 bases between. Germline CDR1 and CDR2: MNHNY and SVGAGI (reference sequence). This CDR3 region has 16 residues. CDR3 bases: TGTGCCAGCAGCCCCAGACATGACGGGCGGGTCTATGGCTACACCTTC. It specifies CASSPRHDGRVYGYTF.

The chain uses TRBV7-2 and TRBJ2-1; 7 bases fit TRBD2. The germline V gene encodes CDR1 SGHTA and CDR2 FQGNSA. The length of the CDR3 is 13 residues. Unmatched junction bases numbered 3, after V lost 1 base and J lost 9 bases. CDR3 sequence: CASSLVGEGEQFF. CDR3 nucleotides: TGTGCCAGCAGCTTAGTTGGGGAGGGTGAGCAGTTCTTC. Together with reference TRBV7-2 and TRBJ2-1, the CDR3 gives the full variable domain: GAGVSQSPSNKVTEKGKDVELRCDPISGHTALYWYRQSLGQGLEFLIYFQGNSAPDKSGLPSDRFSAERTGGSVSTLTIQRTQQEDSAVYLCASSLVGEGEQFFGPGTRLTVL.

The chain is built from TRBV5-6 and TRBJ1-6, with 11 bases matching TRBD1. This CDR3 is built from 18 residues. Germline V gives CDR1 SGHDT, CDR2 YYEEEE. V dropped 4 bases and J dropped 0; count of bases not matched to a gene: 6. This CDR3 is CASSGGTGGFSYNSPLHF. CDR3 sequence (DNA): TGTGCCAGCAGCGGCGGGACAGGGGGTTTCTCCTATAATTCACCCCTCCACTTT.

This clone is a singleton in its sample. Other DNA sequences in the same sample also yield this CDR3. The chain carries TRBV5-1 and TRBJ1-1; TRBD1 agrees at 9 bases. In germline, CDR1 is SGHRS, CDR2 YFSETQ. The V gene end was trimmed by 4 bases and the J gene end by 1 base; junction bases not matched to a gene: 5. The CDR3 spans 15 residues. The CDR3 coding sequence is TGCGCCAGCAGCCCGACGGACAGGGGGAACACTGAAGCTTTCTTT. As protein: CASSPTDRGNTEAFF.

The rearrangement joins TRBV5-1 to TRBJ2-7; D is undetermined. V lost 4 bases to trimming and J lost 2 bases, with 16 bases between them. This CDR3 contains 15 residues. Germline V gene data show CDR1 as SGHRS and CDR2 as YFSETQ. CDR3 DNA sequence: TGCGCCAGCAGCCCTAATCCCCCGAATACCTACGAGCAGTACTTC. Its protein product is CASSPNPPNTYEQYF.

The V call is TRBV27, the J call TRBJ1-3; D not certain. The length of the CDR3 is 15 residues. The V end lost 2 bases, the J end lost 0 bases, and 8 bases lay between the germline ends. Germline CDR1 MNHEY, CDR2 SMNVEV (reference sequence). The CDR3 DNA sequence: TGTGCCAGCAGTTTAACGGGTATCTCTGGAAACACCATATATTTT. As protein: CASSLTGISGNTIYF.

The V gene is TRBV9, the J gene TRBJ1-4, with a tentative D call TRBD1 (6 bases). Between the trimmed V and J ends, which lost 7 bases and 10 bases, there was a span of 14 bases. Germline CDR1 reads SGDLS; CDR2 reads YYNGEE. The CDR3 extends over 12 amino acids. The CDR3 is CASGGLGGKLFF. The CDR3 DNA reads TGTGCCAGCGGGGGCTTAGGGGGAAAACTGTTTTTT.

The chain has TRBV28 and TRBJ2-7; D unresolved. The CDR3 sequence is 11 residues long. Between the trimmed V and J ends, which lost 3 bases and 7 bases, there was a span of 7 bases. CDR1 MDHEN and CDR2 SYDVKM come from the germline V gene. As DNA, the CDR3 is TGTGCCAGCAGTTTGAACTGGGAGCAGTACTTC. As protein: CASSLNWEQYF.

The chain couples TRBV3-1 (or the pseudogene TRBV3-2) to TRBJ1-6; 11 bases agree with TRBD1. V shed 4 bases and J 9 bases; nucleotides not matched to a gene: 5. Germline V gene data show CDR1 as LGHDT and CDR2 as YNNKEL (reference sequence). This CDR3 is built from 15 residues. In nucleotides, the CDR3 is TGTGCCAGCAGCCGAACCGGGACAGGGGGTTCACCCCTCCACTTT. This translates into CASSRTGTGGSPLHF.

The chain joins TRBV5-4 to TRBJ2-3; no clear D. The germline V and J ends were trimmed by 4 bases and 7 bases, with 10 bases remaining between them. Looked up from germline, CDR1 is SGHNT and CDR2 is YYREEE (reference sequence). The CDR3 extends over 12 amino acids. CDR3 sequence (DNA): TGTGCCAGCAGCCCCTCGGGTTATACGCAGTATTTT. Its protein is CASSPSGYTQYF.

The V and J genes are TRBV9 and TRBJ2-7; TRBD2 agrees at 13 bases. The CDR3 is 16 amino acids. CDR1 is SGDLS and CDR2 is YYNGEE in the germline V gene. With V trimmed by 0 bases and J by 4 bases, 4 bases remained unmatched. This CDR3 is CASSVELAGGSYEQYF. Written as DNA, the CDR3 is TGTGCCAGCAGCGTAGAACTAGCGGGAGGGTCATACGAGCAGTACTTC.

This chain connects TRBV6-5 to TRBJ1-4, with D tentatively TRBD1 (5 bases). V dropped 6 bases and J dropped 3 bases, with 11 bases sitting between them. CDR1 is MNHEY, CDR2 SVGAGI, per germline. The CDR3 loop spans 14 amino acids. This CDR3 reads CASSAGRANEKLFF. The CDR3 DNA is TGTGCCAGCAGCGCAGGGCGTGCTAATGAAAAACTGTTTTTT.

This chain uses TRBV14 with TRBJ2-1; 11 bases map to TRBD1. Germline assignment: CDR1 SGHDN and CDR2 FVKESK. The J segment lost 7 bases and the V segment lost 2 bases, leaving 4 bases of the junction unmatched. CDR3 size: 15 residues. CDR3 sequence (DNA): TGTGCCAGCAGCCAACCGGGACAGGGGGGGAATGAGCAGTTCTTC. Protein sequence: CASSQPGQGGNEQFF.

The V call is TRBV30, the J call TRBJ2-3; 8 bases map to TRBD2. J lost 4 bases, V lost 0 bases, and 6 bases had no gene match. This CDR3 is 15 amino acids long. Germline assignment: CDR1 GTSNPN and CDR2 SVGIG (reference sequence). The CDR3 region is CAWSVRLAGPDTQYF. DNA of the CDR3: TGTGCCTGGAGTGTACGGCTAGCGGGCCCAGATACGCAGTATTTT. The variable domain in full, with the rest retrieved from reference TRBV30 and TRBJ2-3, is SQTIHQWPATLVQPVGSPLSLECTVEGTSNPNLYWYRQAAGRGLQLLFYSVGIGQISSEVPQNLSASRPQDRQFILSSKKLLLSDSGFYLCAWSVRLAGPDTQYFGPGTRLTVL.

V is TRBV20-1 and J is TRBJ1-4; a possible D gene is TRBD1 (6 bases). The V end lost 3 bases, the J end lost 3 bases, and 14 bases lay between the germline ends. This CDR3 contains 15 residues. Germline CDR1 and CDR2: DFQATT and SNEGSKA (reference sequence). CDR3 sequence: CSASNRATANEKLFF. DNA of the CDR3: TGCAGTGCTAGTAACAGGGCTACGGCTAATGAAAAACTGTTTTTT.

The table lists this clone with a few counts. V is TRBV5-1 and J is TRBJ2-2; 7 nucleotides match TRBD1. The CDR3 consists of 17 residues. CDR1 and CDR2 (germline): SGHRS, YFSETQ. V shed 1 base and J 4 bases; nucleotides not matched to a gene: 10. CDR3 DNA sequence: TGCGCCAGCAGCTTGAGGTCGACAGGGTTCGGCACCGGGGAGCTGTTTTTT. It translates to CASSLRSTGFGTGELFF.

The CDR3 nucleotides are TGTGCCAGCAGCCCCCGTTTCGGTAGCAATCAGCCCCAGCATTTT. It yields the protein CASSPRFGSNQPQHF. V is TRBV7-2 and J is TRBJ1-5; D not certain. Per germline, CDR1 SGHTA and CDR2 FQGNSA. There are 15 residues in the CDR3. The V gene lost 5 bases and the J gene lost 0 bases, with 11 bases spanning the gap.

This clone showed up just a few times. The chain uses TRBV6-1 and TRBJ1-2; no clear D. V lost 1 base, J lost 4 bases, and 7 bases lay in between. The length of the CDR3 is 13 residues. In germline, CDR1 is MNHNS, CDR2 SASEGT. Here the CDR3 DNA reads TGTGCCAGCAGTGAAGTAGAATCCTATGGCTACACCTTC. Protein sequence: CASSEVESYGYTF.

The rearrangement uses TRBV7-9 and TRBJ2-5, with 8 bases aligning to TRBD1. The CDR3 totals 14 residues. Per the germline V gene, CDR1 is SEHNR and CDR2 is FQNEAQ (reference sequence). The ends lost 5 bases at V and 5 bases at J; junction bases unmatched: 7. Here the CDR3 DNA reads TGTGCCAGCAGCCTCTGGGACAGGCCCGAGACCCAGTACTTC. Its translation is CASSLWDRPETQYF.